Listed below are T cell receptor beta chains from one sample, sequenced in a study of beta chain features in type 1 diabetes. Only in-frame clones appear in the TCRdb table, and some are missing; sequencing was by immunoSEQ multiplex PCR. The table shows under 300,000 clones, with approximately 15% occurring only once. The sequenced sample was naive CD4+ T cells from blood. The source is a man aged 25 to 40 with type 1 diabetes. Both conserved end residues are part of each CDR3. Each record gives: V gene, CDR3 protein.

>TRBV2
CASRPQVNTEAFF
>TRBV9
CASPETGSEQYF
>TRBV5-1
CASSLRPGITGELFF
>TRBV6-1
CASREGLHYGYTF
>TRBV2
CASSEGQMNTEAFF
>TRBV7-8
CASSTQTVNTEAFF
>TRBV6-6
CASSLDSGLNTEAFF
>TRBV9
CASGGTGGSYGYTF
>TRBV5-1
CASSLVSGGYEQYF
>TRBV7-6
CASSLGLAGGQNEQFF
>TRBV6-5
CASSRNYGYTF
>TRBV27
CASSLSGTRAFF
>TRBV5-1
CASSLSAGGPETQYF
>TRBV2
CASSRGGSYEQYF
>TRBV7-2
CASRPDRIYNEQFF
>TRBV7-2
CASSARQAPSYEQYF
>TRBV29-1
CSVGQDSNQPQHF
>TRBV7-2
CASSFSGTSLYEQYF
>TRBV4-1
CASSQDNGLNYGYTF
>TRBV30
CAWGQGYEQYF
>TRBV5-1
CASSPGARAQETQYF
>TRBV5-1
CASSLTGEEDQPQHF
>TRBV5-1
CASRAGWTGKQYF
>TRBV6-6
CASSGGRAVRNTEAFF
>TRBV29-1
CSVDRGTGELFF
>TRBV15
CATSRVGVNSNQPQHF
>TRBV15
CATSRDRLAPTDTQYF
>TRBV5-1
CASSHDSSYNEQFF
>TRBV18
CASSPSGTAGYEQYF
>TRBV9
CASSQGQGSYGYTF
>TRBV6-6
CASSRDRGPTEAFF
>TRBV7-9
CASSAAHRASSGNTIYF
>TRBV18
CASSPEREEKLFF
>TRBV2
CASTLRAGGMPYEQYF
>TRBV5-1
CASREGAASTDTQYF
>TRBV9
CASSVDSQTEAFF
>TRBV19
CASSIEDGNYGYTF
>TRBV7-7
CASSVGAIGTDTQYF
>TRBV10-1
CARRDVGITEQYF
>TRBV25-1
CASRRDNTGELFF
>TRBV9
CASSAQRGFSYNEQFF
>TRBV4-2
CASSQDLPGGGELFF
>TRBV2
CASSLWTAGGETQYF
>TRBV25-1
CASTGQGLGGYTF
>TRBV27
CASRPTGGNRGYTF
>TRBV19
CASSPTGSYHEQFF
>TRBV7-9
CASSPQNTEAFF
>TRBV27
CASSPTSGRAREQFF
>TRBV19
CASSPQGTGANVLTF
>TRBV7-9
CASSLYLADYNEQFF
>TRBV15
CATSLGTGVGQPQHF
>TRBV29-1
CSVAGETQYF
>TRBV7-9
CASSLWPPDYGYTF
>TRBV2
CASRAGEGSYNEQFF
>TRBV7-9
CASSPQGARGGELFF